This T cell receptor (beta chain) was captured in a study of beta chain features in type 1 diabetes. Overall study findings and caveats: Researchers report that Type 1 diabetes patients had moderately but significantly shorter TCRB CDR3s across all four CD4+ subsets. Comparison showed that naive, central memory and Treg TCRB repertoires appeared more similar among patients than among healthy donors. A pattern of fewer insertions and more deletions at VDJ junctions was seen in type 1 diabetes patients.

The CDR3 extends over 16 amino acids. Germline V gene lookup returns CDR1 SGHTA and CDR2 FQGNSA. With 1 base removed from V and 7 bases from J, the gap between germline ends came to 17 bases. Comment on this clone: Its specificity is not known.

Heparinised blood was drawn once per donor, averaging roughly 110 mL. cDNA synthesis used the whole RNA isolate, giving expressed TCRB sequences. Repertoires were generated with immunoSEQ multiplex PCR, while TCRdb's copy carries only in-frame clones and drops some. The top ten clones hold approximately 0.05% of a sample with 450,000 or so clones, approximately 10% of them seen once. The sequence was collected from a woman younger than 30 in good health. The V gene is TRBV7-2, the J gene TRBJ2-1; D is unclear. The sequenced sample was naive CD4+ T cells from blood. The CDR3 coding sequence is TGTGCCAGCAGCTTAGTAGCTGCATCCATTTTGAATGAGCAGTTCTTC. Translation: CASSLVAASILNEQFF.